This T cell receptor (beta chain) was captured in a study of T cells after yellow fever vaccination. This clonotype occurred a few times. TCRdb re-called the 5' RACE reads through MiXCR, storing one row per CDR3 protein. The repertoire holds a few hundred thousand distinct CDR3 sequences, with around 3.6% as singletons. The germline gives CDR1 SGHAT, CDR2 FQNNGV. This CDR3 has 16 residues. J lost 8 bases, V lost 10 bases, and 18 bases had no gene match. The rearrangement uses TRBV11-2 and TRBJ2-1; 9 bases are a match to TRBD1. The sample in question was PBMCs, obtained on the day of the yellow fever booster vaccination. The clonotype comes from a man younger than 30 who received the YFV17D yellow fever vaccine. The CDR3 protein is CATRAPGQGSVDEQFF. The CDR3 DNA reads TGTGCCACCCGGGCTCCGGGACAGGGATCTGTCGATGAGCAGTTCTTC.